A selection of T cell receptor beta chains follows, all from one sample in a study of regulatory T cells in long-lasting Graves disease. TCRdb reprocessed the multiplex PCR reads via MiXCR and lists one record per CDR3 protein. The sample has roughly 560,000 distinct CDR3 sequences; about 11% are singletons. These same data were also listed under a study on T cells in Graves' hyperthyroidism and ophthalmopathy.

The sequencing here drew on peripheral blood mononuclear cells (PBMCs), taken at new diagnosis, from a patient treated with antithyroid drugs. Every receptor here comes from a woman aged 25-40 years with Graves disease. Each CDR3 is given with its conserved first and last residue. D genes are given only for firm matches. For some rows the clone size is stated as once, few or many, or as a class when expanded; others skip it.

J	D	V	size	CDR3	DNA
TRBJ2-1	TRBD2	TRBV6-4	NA	CASSKTSGSGYNEQFF	TGTGCCAGCAGTAAGACTAGCGGGAGCGGGTACAATGAGCAGTTCTTC
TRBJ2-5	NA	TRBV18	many	CASSPVGARGTQYF	TGTGCCAGCTCACCAGTGGGCGCGAGGGGGACCCAGTACTTC
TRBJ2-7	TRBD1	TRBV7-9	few	CASSPGQARYEQYF	TGTGCCAGCAGCCCCGGACAGGCGCGCTACGAGCAGTACTTC
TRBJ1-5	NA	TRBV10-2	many	CASTTTENQPQHF	TGCGCCAGCACCACGACGGAGAATCAGCCCCAGCATTTT
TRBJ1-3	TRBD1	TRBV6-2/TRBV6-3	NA	CASRPQRQGAGNTIYF	TGTGCCAGCAGACCCCAAAGACAGGGTGCCGGAAACACCATATATTTT
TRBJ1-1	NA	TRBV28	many	CASTVANTEAFF	TGTGCCAGCACGGTTGCTAACACTGAAGCTTTCTTT
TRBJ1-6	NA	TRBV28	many	CASSYRYGMNSPLHF	TGTGCCAGCAGTTACAGATACGGAATGAATTCACCCCTCCACTTT
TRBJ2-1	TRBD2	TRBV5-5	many	CASSLTFLRERYNEQFF	TGTGCCAGCAGCTTAACTTTCTTGCGGGAGAGGTACAATGAGCAGTTCTTC
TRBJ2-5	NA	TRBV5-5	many	CASSFQRAGETQYF	TGTGCCAGCAGCTTTCAGCGGGCGGGGGAGACCCAGTACTTC
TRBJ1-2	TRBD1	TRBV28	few	CASSSPGTGGGNGYTF	TGTGCCAGCAGTTCTCCGGGGACAGGGGGAGGAAATGGCTACACCTTC
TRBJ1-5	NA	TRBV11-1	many	CASRPLKQGGGNQPQHF	TGTGCCAGCAGGCCTCTCAAACAGGGAGGTGGCAATCAGCCCCAGCATTTT
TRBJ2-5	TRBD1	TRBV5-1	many	CASSWAGTGTGETQYF	TGCGCCAGCAGCTGGGCCGGGACAGGGACAGGAGAGACCCAGTACTTC